This T cell receptor beta chain was profiled in a study of blood T cell repertoires in COVID-19. The wider study: Samples of COVID-19 (acute and convalescent) were obtained from the United States, Italy and Spain.

Germline V CDR1 and CDR2: KGHSY, FQNENV. The V segment lost 4 bases and the J segment 4 bases; nucleotides outside the gene matches: 4. This CDR3 spans 15 amino acids. The assay was immunoSEQ multiplex PCR, and TCRdb's table has in-frame clones only and misses some. Among nearly 110,000 clones listed, roughly four fifths were seen once. The sequence was obtained from a woman aged 60-75 years with acute or convalescent COVID-19. The sequencing sample was made of peripheral blood. The V and J genes are TRBV16 and TRBJ2-5; 12 bases align to TRBD1. This CDR3 is CASSPWDRGPETQYF. The CDR3 DNA reads TGTGCCAGCAGCCCCTGGGACAGGGGGCCAGAGACCCAGTACTTC.